This TCR beta chain stems from a study of T-cell reconstitution after alpha-beta-depleted transplantation in children. A TCRbeta library incorporating unique molecular identifiers was prepared. TCRdb ran MiXCR on the PCR reads and lists one entry per CDR3 protein. The sample contains just under 550,000 distinct CDR3 sequences, 18% of which appear only once. This CDR3 has 14 amino acids. Trimming removed 1 base at V and 4 bases at J, with 10 bases between. This clonotype occurred a few times. This sample comprised PBMCs from the stem cell graft donor, obtained from the stem cell graft. The chain combines TRBV12-3 or TRBV12-4 with TRBJ1-2; tentatively, D is TRBD1 (6 bases). This sequence was found in a human donor who donated a stem cell graft to a child with acute lymphoblastic leukemia. The CDR3: CASSLVVTGYGYTF. The CDR3 DNA is TGTGCCAGCAGTTTAGTTGTGACAGGCTATGGCTACACCTTC.